The 8 T cell receptor beta chains given below trace back to one sample, sequenced in a study of cytotoxic CD8 clonotypes in ibrutinib-treated CLL. Here immunoSEQ multiplex PCR was the method, and the copy in TCRdb shows in-frame clones only, minus some. The sample contains 110,000 to 150,000 clones, 79% of which appear only once. Here the sequenced sample was PBMCs, taken after 12 months of ibrutinib treatment. These receptors all come from a human donor with chronic lymphocytic leukemia.

This chain uses TRBV9 with TRBJ2-6, with TRBD1 matching 10 bases. The CDR3 contains 19 residues. V was pared by 5 bases and J by 3 bases, with 14 bases of the junction left unmatched. CDR1 is SGDLS and CDR2 is YYNGEE in the germline V gene. CDR3 bases: TGTGCCAGCAGTGCGACTCGGGACAGGGGAAGTTATGGGGCCAACGTCCTGACTTTC. Translating gives CASSATRDRGSYGANVLTF.

The chain joins TRBV2 to TRBJ2-7, with D perhaps matching TRBD1 (6 bases). Trimming pared 5 bases from V and 4 bases from J, leaving 9 bases between. This CDR3 has 12 amino acids. CDR1 is SNHLY and CDR2 is FYNNEI in the germline V gene. The CDR3 loop is CASSLQGYEQYF. CDR3 coding DNA: TGTGCCAGCAGTCTACAGGGTTACGAGCAGTACTTC.

V is TRBV5-1 and J is TRBJ1-4; 11 bases map to TRBD1. V lost 5 bases and J lost 3; bases outside the gene matches: 6. Germline V CDR1 and CDR2: SGHRS, YFSETQ. This CDR3 has 16 amino acids. For the CDR3, the DNA is TGCGCCAGCAGATCCGGGACAGGGGGTTCTAATGAAAAACTGTTTTTT. Its translation: CASRSGTGGSNEKLFF.

The chain uses TRBV6-6 and TRBJ2-5; 7 positions match TRBD2. CDR3 length: 16 residues. The V segment lost 2 bases and the J segment 5 bases; nucleotides outside the gene matches: 11. Germline loops: CDR1 MNHNY, CDR2 SVGAGI (reference sequence). DNA for the CDR3: TGTGCCAGCAGTTACAACGGGAGGCTCGGTGGGGAGACCCAGTACTTC. This gives the protein CASSYNGRLGGETQYF.

This clone was detected only a few times. The rearrangement joins TRBV30 to TRBJ2-4; TRBD2 is a possible D gene (6 bases). V lost 3 bases, J lost 0 bases, and 12 bases lay in between. CDR1 GTSNPN and CDR2 SVGIG come from the germline V gene (reference sequence). The CDR3 sequence is 15 residues long. CDR3 nucleotides: TGTGCCTGGAGCCTCGGACTAAAAGCCAAAAACATTCAGTACTTC. Translation: CAWSLGLKAKNIQYF. Variable domain in full (rest from reference TRBV30 and TRBJ2-4): SQTIHQWPATLVQPVGSPLSLECTVEGTSNPNLYWYRQAAGRGLQLLFYSVGIGQISSEVPQNLSASRPQDRQFILSSKKLLLSDSGFYLCAWSLGLKAKNIQYFGAGTRLSVL.

The chain is built from TRBV2 and TRBJ2-5; D is undetermined. The CDR3 sequence is 14 residues long. The V end lost 7 bases, the J end lost 0 bases, and 12 bases lay between the germline ends. Germline CDR1 SNHLY, CDR2 FYNNEI. CDR3 bases: TGTGCCAGCACCAGAGACCTGTACCAAGAGACCCAGTACTTC. Translating it yields CASTRDLYQETQYF.

This clone has only a few counts. V is TRBV7-7 and J is TRBJ2-2; a possible D gene is TRBD1 (6 bases). Per the germline V gene, CDR1 is SSHAT and CDR2 is FNYEAQ (reference sequence). V dropped 5 bases and J dropped 6 bases, with 13 bases sitting between them. CDR3 length equals 14 residues. The CDR3 reads CASSATGSAGELFF. CDR3 sequence (DNA): TGTGCCAGCAGCGCCACAGGGTCCGCCGGGGAGCTGTTTTTT.

The chain has TRBV21-1 and TRBJ2-2; the listed D gene, TRBD2, was not tested against the DNA. TRBV21-1 is termed a pseudogene. The CDR3 spans 14 residues. The CDR3 reads CASRRDFSGGELFF. CDR3 DNA: TGTGCCAGCAGACGGGACTTCTCCGGCGGGGAGCTGTTTTTT.